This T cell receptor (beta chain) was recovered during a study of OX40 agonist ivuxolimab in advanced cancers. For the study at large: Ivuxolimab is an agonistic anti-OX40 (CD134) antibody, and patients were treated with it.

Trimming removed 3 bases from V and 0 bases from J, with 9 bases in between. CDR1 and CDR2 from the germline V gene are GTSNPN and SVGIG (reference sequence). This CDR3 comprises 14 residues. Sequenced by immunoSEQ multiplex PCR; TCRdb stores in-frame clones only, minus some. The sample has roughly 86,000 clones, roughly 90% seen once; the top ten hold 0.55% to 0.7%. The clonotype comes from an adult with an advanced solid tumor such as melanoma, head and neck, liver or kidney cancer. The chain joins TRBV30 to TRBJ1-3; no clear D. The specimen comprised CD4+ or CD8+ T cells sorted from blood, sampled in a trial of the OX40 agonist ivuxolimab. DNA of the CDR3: TGTGCCTGGAGCCACCGGGGCTCTGGAAACACCATATATTTT. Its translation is CAWSHRGSGNTIYF.